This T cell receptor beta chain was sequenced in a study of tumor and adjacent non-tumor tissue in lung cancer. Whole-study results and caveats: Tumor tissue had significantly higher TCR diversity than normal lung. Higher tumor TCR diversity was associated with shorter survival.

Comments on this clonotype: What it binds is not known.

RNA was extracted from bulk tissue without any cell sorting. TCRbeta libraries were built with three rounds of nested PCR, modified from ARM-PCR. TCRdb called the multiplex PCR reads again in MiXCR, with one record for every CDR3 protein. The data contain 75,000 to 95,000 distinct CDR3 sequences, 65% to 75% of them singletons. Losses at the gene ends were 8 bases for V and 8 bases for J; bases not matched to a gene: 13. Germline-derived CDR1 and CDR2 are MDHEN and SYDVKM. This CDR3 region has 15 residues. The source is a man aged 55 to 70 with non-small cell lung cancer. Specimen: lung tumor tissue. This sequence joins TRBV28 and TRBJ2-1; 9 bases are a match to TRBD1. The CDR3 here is CASSLAGQGSDEQFF. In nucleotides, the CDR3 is TGTGCCAGCTCCCTTGCGGGACAGGGATCGGATGAGCAGTTCTTC.